Listed below are T cell receptor beta chains from one sample, sequenced in a study of blood T cell repertoires in COVID-19. Libraries were prepared by immunoSEQ multiplex PCR; TCRdb keeps only in-frame clonotypes and omits some of them. The repertoire consists of approximately 330,000 clones, with 87% occurring once and the leading ten covering approximately 10%. Sequenced: peripheral blood. The receptors were gathered from a man aged 25-45 years with COVID-19, enrolled during active disease. The CDR3 runs from the conserved cysteine through the conserved F or W. Fields, in order: CDR3 DNA, CDR3 protein, J gene, D gene, clone size, V gene. A D gene is named only where the DNA matches it firmly. Expanded clones get a size class; other rows say once, few or many, or leave the size out.

DNA: TGTGCCAGCAGCCCCTCAGGGGGTAGCTATGGCTACACCTTC; CDR3: CASSPSGGSYGYTF; J: TRBJ1-2; D: TRBD1; size: .; V: TRBV7-9
DNA: TGTGCCAGCAACAATACCCGGACTGATCAGCCCCAGCATTTT; CDR3: CASNNTRTDQPQHF; J: TRBJ1-5; D: .; size: .; V: TRBV7-4
DNA: TGCGCCAGCAGCTCGGGGACAGCCTATAACACTGAAGCTTTCTTT; CDR3: CASSSGTAYNTEAFF; J: TRBJ1-1; D: TRBD1; size: .; V: TRBV5-1
DNA: TGTGCCAGCAGTTTGGGAGGGGGGGAACTCGGTACCTATGGCTACACCTTC; CDR3: CASSLGGGELGTYGYTF; J: TRBJ1-2; D: .; size: .; V: TRBV28
DNA: TGTGCCAGCTCACCACCGACAGACTCCTATGGCTACACCTTC; CDR3: CASSPPTDSYGYTF; J: TRBJ1-2; D: .; size: .; V: TRBV18
DNA: TGTGCCAGCTCACCACGGGAAGGACTGGATGGAAACACCATATATTTT; CDR3: CASSPREGLDGNTIYF; J: TRBJ1-3; D: .; size: once; V: TRBV18
DNA: TGTGCCAGCAGCTCGGCGGGACTAGCGGCTTTCACTGAGCAGTTCTTC; CDR3: CASSSAGLAAFTEQFF; J: TRBJ2-1; D: TRBD2; size: .; V: TRBV7-3
DNA: TGTGCCAGTAGTATAGGACGAGGGGGAAGGTATGGCTACACCTTC; CDR3: CASSIGRGGRYGYTF; J: TRBJ1-2; D: .; size: .; V: TRBV19
DNA: TGTGCCAGCAGTTTTCCAGGTGGCTACACCTTC; CDR3: CASSFPGGYTF; J: TRBJ1-2; D: .; size: once; V: TRBV28
DNA: TGTGCCAGCAGCTTGGGGGGACAGATCTATGGCTACACCTTC; CDR3: CASSLGGQIYGYTF; J: TRBJ1-2; D: TRBD1; size: .; V: TRBV5-4
DNA: TGTGCCAGCAGCCGCCAGACTAGCGGGAGTGAGTACGAGCAGTACTTC; CDR3: CASSRQTSGSEYEQYF; J: TRBJ2-7; D: TRBD2; size: .; V: TRBV9
DNA: TGTGCCAGCAGCCCTGTGGGTAGCGGGAGCATCTCGACCGAGCAGTACTTC; CDR3: CASSPVGSGSISTEQYF; J: TRBJ2-7; D: TRBD2; size: .; V: TRBV3-1/TRBV3-2
DNA: TGTGCCAGCAGCTTCCTAGCGGGAGGCGAGCAGTACTTC; CDR3: CASSFLAGGEQYF; J: TRBJ2-7; D: TRBD2; size: .; V: TRBV11-3
DNA: TGTGCCAGCAGCCCCTCGGGGATCACTGGGGCCAACGTCCTGACTTTC; CDR3: CASSPSGITGANVLTF; J: TRBJ2-6; D: .; size: .; V: TRBV13
DNA: TGTGCCAGCAGCCACGAGGGAATTGAGCAGTTCTTC; CDR3: CASSHEGIEQFF; J: TRBJ2-1; D: .; size: .; V: TRBV6-6
DNA: TGTGCCAGCACCCCCTCCCCCCAGAACTATGGCTACACCTTC; CDR3: CASTPSPQNYGYTF; J: TRBJ1-2; D: .; size: .; V: TRBV28
DNA: TGTGCCAGCAGCTCGGGATCGAACGAGCAGTACTTC; CDR3: CASSSGSNEQYF; J: TRBJ2-7; D: .; size: .; V: TRBV7-9
DNA: TGTGCCAGCATAGCCCTAGGTGAAAAACTGTTTTTT; CDR3: CASIALGEKLFF; J: TRBJ1-4; D: .; size: .; V: TRBV7-9
DNA: TGTGCCAGCAGTTACGGGACAGGGATTTTGAGAAGCAATCAGCCCCAGCATTTT; CDR3: CASSYGTGILRSNQPQHF; J: TRBJ1-5; D: TRBD1; size: .; V: TRBV6-2/TRBV6-3
DNA: TGTGCCAGCAGACCCCGGGGGGGGTCCACAGATACGCAGTATTTT; CDR3: CASRPRGGSTDTQYF; J: TRBJ2-3; D: TRBD2; size: .; V: TRBV5-4
DNA: TGCAGCGTTGAAGATCAGGCCCGTAGCACAGATACGCAGTATTTT; CDR3: CSVEDQARSTDTQYF; J: TRBJ2-3; D: .; size: .; V: TRBV29-1
DNA: TGTGCCAGCTCACCCAACCGGGATCTCGGACAGGGAGAGACCCAGTACTTC; CDR3: CASSPNRDLGQGETQYF; J: TRBJ2-5; D: TRBD1; size: once; V: TRBV18
DNA: TGCGCCAGCAGCCAAGATTTTGGGGAGACCTCCTACAATGAGCAGTTCTTC; CDR3: CASSQDFGETSYNEQFF; J: TRBJ2-1; D: .; size: .; V: TRBV4-1
DNA: TGTGCCAGCAGTGACCTAGCGGGAAACTACAATGAGCAGTTCTTC; CDR3: CASSDLAGNYNEQFF; J: TRBJ2-1; D: TRBD2; size: .; V: TRBV28
DNA: TGTGCCAGCAGCAAACCGGGACTCGGAACCTACGAGCAGTACTTC; CDR3: CASSKPGLGTYEQYF; J: TRBJ2-7; D: .; size: .; V: TRBV5-6
DNA: TGTGCCAGCAGCCTTAAGAGTGGCTACACCTTC; CDR3: CASSLKSGYTF; J: TRBJ1-2; D: .; size: few; V: TRBV7-6
DNA: TGCGCCAGCAGCCGTGGACAGGGAGATGGCTACACCTTC; CDR3: CASSRGQGDGYTF; J: TRBJ1-2; D: TRBD1; size: .; V: TRBV4-3
DNA: TGCGCCAGCAGCTTCCAGACAGGGGAAAACACTGAAGCTTTCTTT; CDR3: CASSFQTGENTEAFF; J: TRBJ1-1; D: TRBD1; size: .; V: TRBV5-1
DNA: TGTGCCAGCACACGACAGGATTTGAGCGGGGAGCTGTTTTTT; CDR3: CASTRQDLSGELFF; J: TRBJ2-2; D: .; size: .; V: TRBV28
DNA: TGTGCCATCAGTGAATCTCCCCTAAGACAGGGGCTTGATGGCTACACCTTC; CDR3: CAISESPLRQGLDGYTF; J: TRBJ1-2; D: TRBD1; size: .; V: TRBV10-3
DNA: TGTGCCAGCAGCTTTGGCCCCACAGGGAAGAACGAGCAGTACTTC; CDR3: CASSFGPTGKNEQYF; J: TRBJ2-7; D: .; size: .; V: TRBV5-4
DNA: TGTGCCAGCCGCGCGCTCGGGGGAGGAGAGACCCAGTACTTC; CDR3: CASRALGGGETQYF; J: TRBJ2-5; D: .; size: .; V: TRBV5-4
DNA: TGTGCCAGCAGGGCAGGGGGCAGGTCTGGAAACACCATATATTTT; CDR3: CASRAGGRSGNTIYF; J: TRBJ1-3; D: TRBD1; size: .; V: TRBV6-5
DNA: TGTGCCAGCTCACCCCTACAGGGGGTTGTAGGATCACCCCTCCACTTT; CDR3: CASSPLQGVVGSPLHF; J: TRBJ1-6; D: TRBD1; size: .; V: TRBV18
DNA: TGTGCCAGCAGCTCCGTTCTCTCAGGCGGCTACACCTTC; CDR3: CASSSVLSGGYTF; J: TRBJ1-2; D: .; size: .; V: TRBV14
DNA: TGCGCCAGCAGCCAAGATCGGGGGACAGGGGGCCAAGAGACCCAGTACTTC; CDR3: CASSQDRGTGGQETQYF; J: TRBJ2-5; D: TRBD1; size: .; V: TRBV4-1
DNA: TGTGCCAGAAGCTTTGGGGCTTATACTATGAACACTGAAGCTTTCTTT; CDR3: CARSFGAYTMNTEAFF; J: TRBJ1-1; D: .; size: .; V: TRBV5-3
DNA: TGTGCCAGCAGCTTAGTGGCCAGGAATTCCGAGCAGTACTTC; CDR3: CASSLVARNSEQYF; J: TRBJ2-7; D: .; size: .; V: TRBV13
DNA: TGTGCCAGCAGTGATCCCTTCACACACACAACTAACTATGGCTACACCTTC; CDR3: CASSDPFTHTTNYGYTF; J: TRBJ1-2; D: .; size: once; V: TRBV25-1
DNA: TGCGCCAGCAGCTTGATTACTAGCGGACTATCCACAGATACGCAGTATTTT; CDR3: CASSLITSGLSTDTQYF; J: TRBJ2-3; D: TRBD2; size: once; V: TRBV5-1